This entry lists 18 T cell receptor beta chains sequenced from one sample in a study of long-term antiretroviral therapy in people with HIV. The assay used was immunoSEQ (version v3.0), run at survey level. Sequenced by immunoSEQ multiplex PCR; TCRdb stores in-frame clones only, minus some. The data hold 20,000 to 25,000 clones, with roughly 84% observed a single time. The source material was unsorted PBMCs, sampled 2.4 to 2.5 years after starting antiretroviral therapy. These receptors originate from a man aged 35 to 55 with HIV.

V gene TRBV4-2 combines with J gene TRBJ1-1; 8 bases are shared with TRBD1. V dropped 6 bases and J dropped 6; count of bases not matched to a gene: 3. The CDR3 totals 12 residues. Germline loops: CDR1 LGHNA, CDR2 YNFKEQ. CDR3 sequence reads: CASRKQGAEAFF. In DNA, the CDR3 is TGTGCCAGCAGGAAACAGGGGGCTGAAGCTTTCTTT.

The gene calls are TRBV2 and TRBJ2-7; D is ambiguous. The CDR3 runs 13 residues. Deletions cut 8 bases from V and 4 bases from J, with 15 bases between. The germline V gene encodes CDR1 SNHLY and CDR2 FYNNEI. The CDR3 reads CASEVQVGYEQYF. The CDR3 nucleotides are TGTGCCAGCGAGGTTCAAGTGGGATACGAGCAGTACTTC.

This chain links TRBV19 with TRBJ2-2; 8 bases agree with TRBD2. Losses at the gene ends were 7 bases for V and 4 bases for J; bases not matched to a gene: 8. Germline V lookup: CDR1 LNHDA, CDR2 SQIVND (reference sequence). CDR3 length: 15 amino acids. The CDR3 is CASMGAGGATGELFF. For the CDR3, the DNA is TGTGCCAGTATGGGTGCGGGAGGCGCCACCGGGGAGCTGTTTTTT.

This rearrangement joins TRBV4-3 to TRBJ2-7, with TRBD2 matching 9 bases. Germline CDR1 LGHNA, CDR2 YSLEER. The V and J ends lost 4 bases and 2 bases, in that order; junction bases with no gene match: 9. This CDR3 spans 16 amino acids. The CDR3 DNA reads as TGCGCCAGCAGCCTTAGTTTAGCGGGAGAAGCCTACGAGCAGTACTTC. Amino acid sequence: CASSLSLAGEAYEQYF.

This clone has just a few counts. The V call is TRBV5-4, the J call TRBJ2-7; no clear D gene. The CDR3 totals 14 residues. Germline CDR1 is SGHNT and CDR2 is YYREEE (reference sequence). The ends were cut back, 0 bases at V and 3 bases at J, with 10 bases in the middle. CDR3 DNA sequence: TGTGCCAGCAGCTTGGGGATCGGCGTCTACGAGCAGTACTTC. Its translation: CASSLGIGVYEQYF.

This clone has more than one count but fewer than ten. The chain has TRBV21-1 and TRBJ2-7; whether TRBD2, the table's D call, matches the DNA was not checked. TRBV21-1 is reported as a pseudogene. This CDR3 has 14 residues. CDR3 sequence (DNA): TGTGCCAGCAGAGAGCCTAGCGGAACTTACGAGCAGTACTTC. Its translation is CASREPSGTYEQYF.

The V gene is TRBV18, the J gene TRBJ2-2; D tentatively fits TRBD1 or TRBD2 (5 bases each). The CDR3 runs to 16 residues. The V end was cut by 2 bases, the J end by 0 bases, with 10 bases between. Looked up from germline, CDR1 is KGHSH and CDR2 is LQKENI. The CDR3 reads CASSPTRGPNTGELFF. CDR3 DNA sequence: TGTGCCAGCTCACCAACGAGGGGTCCGAACACCGGGGAGCTGTTTTTT.

V gene TRBV13 combines with J gene TRBJ2-1; no clear D. There are 15 residues in the CDR3. V lost 2 bases and J lost 4, with 12 bases in between. Germline V gene sequence: CDR1 PRHDT, CDR2 FYEKMQ (reference sequence). The CDR3 region is CASSLNSRSYNEQFF. The CDR3 DNA follows: TGTGCCAGCAGCTTAAATTCTAGATCGTACAATGAGCAGTTCTTC. The full variable domain, with the rest looked up from reference TRBV13 and TRBJ2-1, is AAGVIQSPRHLIKEKRETATLKCYPIPRHDTVYWYQQGPGQDPQFLISFYEKMQSDKGSIPDRFSAQQFSDYHSELNMSSLELGDSALYFCASSLNSRSYNEQFFGPGTRLTVL.

This chain joins TRBV6-1 and TRBJ1-5; no clear D gene. This CDR3 region has 15 residues. V gave up 4 bases and J gave up 4 bases, with 14 bases separating them. Per the germline V gene, CDR1 is MNHNS and CDR2 is SASEGT. The CDR3 nucleotides are TGTGCCAGCAGTGGCTCTTGGTCAGCTAATCAGCCCCAGCATTTT. This encodes CASSGSWSANQPQHF.

CDR3 DNA sequence: TGTGCCACCCGAGACAGGAATCTAGGGGAGCAGTACTTC. Amino acids: CATRDRNLGEQYF. The chain joins TRBV6-6 to TRBJ2-7, with D maybe TRBD1 (6 bases). CDR1 and CDR2 from the germline V gene are MNHNY and SVGAGI (reference sequence). This CDR3 has 13 amino acids. Deletions cut 10 bases from V and 7 bases from J, with 20 bases between.

This clone was picked up a small number of times. This rearrangement joins TRBV7-6 to TRBJ2-1; the D gene is possibly TRBD2 (6 bases). Germline V gene sequence: CDR1 SGHVS, CDR2 FNYEAQ. Trimming took 5 bases from V and 8 from J, leaving 19 bases between them. The CDR3 extends over 15 amino acids. The CDR3 DNA follows: TGTGCCAGCAGCCCCCGGACGCTACAGCGGGATGAGCAGTTCTTC. This gives the protein CASSPRTLQRDEQFF.

V and J are TRBV5-4 and TRBJ2-7; tentatively, D is TRBD1 or TRBD2 (5 bases each). Trimming took off 1 base at V and 2 bases at J, with 10 bases between the two ends. Germline assignment: CDR1 SGHNT and CDR2 YYREEE (reference sequence). The CDR3 length is 14 residues. The CDR3 DNA follows: TGTGCCAGCAGCTTGTTTCGGGGCGCCTACGAGCAGTACTTC. Translating it yields CASSLFRGAYEQYF.

This chain uses TRBV19 with TRBJ2-1; D tentatively reads TRBD1 or TRBD2 (5 bases each). Germline assignment: CDR1 LNHDA and CDR2 SQIVND (reference sequence). CDR3 size: 16 residues. Trimming removed 5 bases from V and 4 bases from J, with 18 bases in between. CDR3 sequence reads: CASSSFRDGLYNEQFF. CDR3 DNA: TGTGCCAGTAGTTCGTTCCGGGACGGGCTATACAATGAGCAGTTCTTC. The whole variable domain, filled in from reference TRBV19 and TRBJ2-1, reads DGGITQSPKYLFRKEGQNVTLSCEQNLNHDAMYWYRQDPGQGLRLIYYSQIVNDFQKGDIAEGYSVSREKKESFPLTVTSAQKNPTAFYLCASSSFRDGLYNEQFFGPGTRLTVL.

This rearrangement joins TRBV19 to TRBJ1-2; D gene uncertain. From germline, CDR1 is LNHDA and CDR2 SQIVND (reference sequence). The CDR3 length is 15 residues. The V end was cut by 1 base, the J end by 0 bases, with 9 bases between. The CDR3 reads CASSIAGGANYGYTF. CDR3 DNA sequence: TGTGCCAGTAGTATAGCGGGAGGAGCTAACTATGGCTACACCTTC.

The chain uses TRBV6-5 and TRBJ2-3; tentatively, D is TRBD2 (6 bases). The CDR3 length is 15 residues. Germline V lookup: CDR1 MNHEY, CDR2 SVGAGI. V shed 3 bases and J shed 1 base, with 11 bases lying between them. This chain's CDR3 is CASSYSGVGTDTQYF. In nucleotides, the CDR3 is TGTGCCAGCAGTTATTCGGGGGTGGGCACAGATACGCAGTATTTT.

The chain carries TRBV27 and TRBJ2-7, with D perhaps matching TRBD1 (5 bases). This CDR3 has 15 amino acids. CDR1 MNHEY and CDR2 SMNVEV come from the germline V gene (reference sequence). Deletions cut 2 bases from V and 0 bases from J, with 11 bases between. The CDR3 spells CASSLKGRSSYEQYF. CDR3 sequence (DNA): TGTGCCAGCAGTTTAAAGGGGCGGAGCTCCTACGAGCAGTACTTC.

The V and J genes are TRBV19 and TRBJ2-7, with D unresolved. Germline assignment: CDR1 LNHDA and CDR2 SQIVND (reference sequence). With 4 bases removed from V and 2 bases from J, the gap between germline ends came to 9 bases. The CDR3 is 13 residues long. The CDR3 protein is CASSTQETYEQYF. CDR3 bases: TGTGCCAGTAGTACGCAGGAAACCTACGAGCAGTACTTC.

The chain links TRBV11-3 to TRBJ2-3; 7 bases are shared with TRBD2. The CDR3 length is 17 residues. Germline trimming cut 6 bases from V and 4 bases from J; bases unmatched to any gene: 16. Germline-derived CDR1 and CDR2 are SGHNT and YENEEA. For the CDR3, the DNA is TGTGCCAGCAGGGCGTCCGCGGGACTAAGGGGCCCAGATACGCAGTATTTT. Protein product: CASRASAGLRGPDTQYF.